This TCR beta chain was sequenced during a study of blood T cell repertoires in COVID-19. Study context: The analysed material was cDNA or gDNA that came from T cells, B-cell-depleted T cells, or PBMCs.

Using immunoSEQ multiplex PCR, the repertoire was profiled, and TCRdb retains in-frame clones only, with some absent. Here the sample spans approximately 84,000 clones, about 77% being singletons. This clone was seen just once. Trimming cost V 1 base and J 6 bases; bases outside gene matches: 0. The length of the CDR3 is 14 residues. The germline V gene encodes CDR1 LGHDT and CDR2 YNNKEL (reference sequence). The receptor was derived from a human donor in a cohort sampled during active COVID-19. The sequenced material came from peripheral blood. The chain joins TRBV3-1 (or the pseudogene TRBV3-2) to TRBJ2-4; 10 bases fit TRBD1. The CDR3 DNA reads as TGTGCCAGCAGCCAAGGGACAGGGGGAAACATTCAGTACTTC. Amino acids: CASSQGTGGNIQYF.